This TCR beta chain was found in a study of long-term antiretroviral therapy in people with HIV. At survey level, the immunoSEQ assay was run in its v3.0 version. TCRdb's copy holds only in-frame clones and misses some; the assay was immunoSEQ multiplex PCR. The data hold 20,000 to 30,000 clones, with 85% to 95% observed a single time. The CDR3 spans 13 residues. After removal of 7 bases from V and 5 bases from J, the junction contained 4 bases not matched to a gene. CDR1 is SNHLY and CDR2 is FYNNEI in the germline V gene. This receptor was taken from a woman in her forties or fifties with HIV. The chain employs TRBV2 and TRBJ2-5, with 10 bases lining up with TRBD1. Source: unsorted PBMCs, taken 4.9 years after starting antiretroviral therapy. For the CDR3, the DNA is TGTGCCAGCATGTCGGGACAGGGGGAGACCCAGTACTTC. Protein: CASMSGQGETQYF.